The 5 T cell receptor beta chains in this list originate from one sample, sequenced in a study of cytomegalovirus exposure and HLA in healthy donors. PCR employed 60 Vbeta and 13 Jbeta primers. TCRdb's copy holds only in-frame clones and misses some; the assay was immunoSEQ multiplex PCR. The profile shows around 160,000 clones, roughly 80% of them singletons. Sample: PBMCs. The source of these receptors is a man between 50 and 59 years old in good health and CMV-seropositive.

This clone was recorded only once. The J gene is TRBJ2-1, the V gene TRBV7-3; 13 nucleotides match TRBD2. Germline V CDR1 and CDR2: SGHTA, FQGTGA. J lost 7 bases, V lost 5 bases, and 5 bases had no gene match. CDR3 size: 15 residues. The CDR3 is CASSATSGRWNEQFF. The DNA of the CDR3 is TGTGCCAGCAGCGCGACTAGCGGGAGGTGGAATGAGCAGTTCTTC.

The chain joins TRBV9 to TRBJ2-3; D gene uncertain. Germline CDR1 reads SGDLS; CDR2 reads YYNGEE. The CDR3 has 12 amino acids. Deletions cut 4 bases from V and 6 bases from J, with 9 bases between. As DNA, the CDR3 is TGTGCCAGCAGCCCGCCTACGGATACGCAGTATTTT. It codes for CASSPPTDTQYF.

Concerning this clone itself: Other DNA sequences in this specimen translate into the identical CDR3. The chain couples TRBV9 to TRBJ2-7; maybe TRBD1 (5 bases). This CDR3 spans 14 amino acids. Trimming stripped 4 bases from V and 3 bases from J, with 14 bases between. The germline gives CDR1 SGDLS, CDR2 YYNGEE. DNA of the CDR3: TGTGCCAGCAGCCCGCAGGGAACCTACTACGAGCAGTACTTC. This sequence encodes CASSPQGTYYEQYF.

The V gene is TRBV7-8, the J gene TRBJ2-7, with no clear D. Per germline, CDR1 SGHVS and CDR2 FQNEAQ. This CDR3 has 13 amino acids. V was shortened by 6 bases and J by 2 bases, with 11 bases between the two germline ends. The CDR3 sequence is CASRLSRTYEQYF. In DNA form, the CDR3 reads TGTGCCAGCAGACTCTCGAGAACCTACGAGCAGTACTTC. The full variable domain, in which reference TRBV7-8 and TRBJ2-7 provide the parts outside the CDR3, is GAGVSQSPRYKVAKRGQDVALRCDPISGHVSLFWYQQALGQGPEFLTYFQNEAQLDKSGLPSDRFFAERPEGSVSTLKIQRTQQEDSAVYLCASRLSRTYEQYFGPGTRLTVT.

This clone was seen a single time. The chain employs TRBV10-1 and TRBJ1-2; D unclear. CDR1 and CDR2 from the germline V gene are WNHNN and SYGVQD (reference sequence). V lost 0 bases to trimming and J lost 4 bases, with 6 bases between them. CDR3 length: 13 amino acids. Here the CDR3 DNA reads TGCGCCAGCAGTGAGTCCAGATTCTATGGCTACACCTTC. It yields the protein CASSESRFYGYTF.